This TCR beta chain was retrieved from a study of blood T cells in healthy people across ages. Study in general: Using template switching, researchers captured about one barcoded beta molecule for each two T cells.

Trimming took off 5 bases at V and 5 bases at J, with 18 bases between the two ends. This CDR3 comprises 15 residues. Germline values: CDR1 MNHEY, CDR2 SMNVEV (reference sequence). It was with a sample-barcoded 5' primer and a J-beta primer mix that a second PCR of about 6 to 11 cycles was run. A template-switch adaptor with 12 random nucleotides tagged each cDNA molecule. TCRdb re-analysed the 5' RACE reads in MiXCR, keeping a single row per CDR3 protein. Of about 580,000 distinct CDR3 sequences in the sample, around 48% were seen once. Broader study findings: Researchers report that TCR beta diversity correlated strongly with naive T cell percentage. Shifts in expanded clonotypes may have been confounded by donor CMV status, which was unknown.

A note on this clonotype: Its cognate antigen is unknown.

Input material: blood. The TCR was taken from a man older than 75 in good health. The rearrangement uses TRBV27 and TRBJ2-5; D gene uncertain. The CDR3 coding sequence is TGTGCCAGCAGTCCATGGTCCCACTCCGGGGAGACCCAGTACTTC. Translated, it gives CASSPWSHSGETQYF.